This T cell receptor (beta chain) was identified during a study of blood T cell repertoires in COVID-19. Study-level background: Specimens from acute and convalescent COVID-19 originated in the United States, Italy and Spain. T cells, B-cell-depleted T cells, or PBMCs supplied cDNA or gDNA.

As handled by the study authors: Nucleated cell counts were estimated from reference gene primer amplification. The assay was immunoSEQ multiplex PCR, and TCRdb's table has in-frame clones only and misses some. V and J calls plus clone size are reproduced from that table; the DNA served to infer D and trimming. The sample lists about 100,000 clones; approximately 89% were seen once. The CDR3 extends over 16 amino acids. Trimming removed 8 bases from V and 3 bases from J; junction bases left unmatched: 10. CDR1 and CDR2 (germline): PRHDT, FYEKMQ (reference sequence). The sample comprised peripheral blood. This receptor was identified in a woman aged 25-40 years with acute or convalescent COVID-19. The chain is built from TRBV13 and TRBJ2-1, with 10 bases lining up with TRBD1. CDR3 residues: CASRTGGVVSYNEQFF. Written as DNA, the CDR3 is TGTGCCAGCCGGACAGGGGGGGTTGTGAGCTACAATGAGCAGTTCTTC.